This TCR beta chain was captured in a study of Ad26.COV2.S vaccination and SARS-CoV-2 variants. Study context: Dosing was one shot or two shots 56 days apart. Study observations and caveats: Vaccinated individuals (as opposed to placebo recipients) had higher spike-specific TCR breadth. People who got the vaccine or the placebo had similar non-spike TCR breadth.

CDR3 size: 15 residues. The V segment lost 5 bases and the J segment 0 bases; nucleotides outside the gene matches: 6. The V gene's germline CDR1 is SQVTM and CDR2 ANQGSEA. Worth noting for this clone: What it recognizes is unknown. The same CDR3 is also encoded by other DNA sequences in this sample.

TCRdb's copy holds only in-frame clones and misses some; the assay was immunoSEQ multiplex PCR. The profile shows around 300,000 clones, roughly 90% of them singletons. As for treatment: around 19 received Ad26.COV2.S at low or high dose, single or two shots; roughly 5 received placebo; per-sample allocation not given. Day 63 following the first vaccine or placebo injection was when the samples were taken. Immunization relied on an Ad26 vector, which expressed Wuhan-strain SARS-CoV-2 spike. The rearrangement links TRBV29-1 to TRBJ1-2; 10 bases map to TRBD1. This clonotype was sampled from a person between 18 and 59 years old who received the Ad26.COV2.S COVID-19 vaccine or a placebo. Here the sequenced sample was peripheral blood, taken in a trial of Ad26.COV2.S vaccine versus placebo. In DNA, the CDR3 is TGCAGCGTTACCGGGACAGGGGCTTCTAACTATGGCTACACCTTC. Its protein is CSVTGTGASNYGYTF.